This T cell receptor beta chain was profiled in a study of blood T cell repertoires in COVID-19. Study processing details: Researchers report that nucleated cell counts were estimated from reference gene primer amplification. Some clones are missing from TCRdb's copy, which holds only in-frame ones; the method was immunoSEQ multiplex PCR. The DNA gave D and trimming, while V, J and clone size come from that table. The data contain around 200,000 clones, more than 70% of them singletons. Trimming at V came to 6 bases and at J to 2 bases, leaving 3 bases not matched to a gene. The CDR3 length is 14 residues. Germline V lookup: CDR1 SNHLY, CDR2 FYNNEI. Resolution of symptoms, clearance, or two negative PCRs was present in recovered Cohort 3 donors.

This sequence was found in a man in his forties who had recovered from COVID-19. The chain links TRBV2 to TRBJ1-5; the match to TRBD1 covers 8 bases. The sequenced material came from PBMCs or T cells enriched from blood (not recorded which). The CDR3 reads CASSLDRGNQPQHF. Written as DNA, the CDR3 is TGTGCCAGCAGCTTGGACAGGGGCAATCAGCCCCAGCATTTT. Combining the CDR3 with reference TRBV2 and TRBJ1-5 gives the whole variable domain EPEVTQTPSHQVTQMGQEVILRCVPISNHLYFYWYRQILGQKVEFLVSFYNNEISEKSEIFDDQFSVERPDGSNFTLKIRSTKLEDSAMYFCASSLDRGNQPQHFGDGTRLSIL.